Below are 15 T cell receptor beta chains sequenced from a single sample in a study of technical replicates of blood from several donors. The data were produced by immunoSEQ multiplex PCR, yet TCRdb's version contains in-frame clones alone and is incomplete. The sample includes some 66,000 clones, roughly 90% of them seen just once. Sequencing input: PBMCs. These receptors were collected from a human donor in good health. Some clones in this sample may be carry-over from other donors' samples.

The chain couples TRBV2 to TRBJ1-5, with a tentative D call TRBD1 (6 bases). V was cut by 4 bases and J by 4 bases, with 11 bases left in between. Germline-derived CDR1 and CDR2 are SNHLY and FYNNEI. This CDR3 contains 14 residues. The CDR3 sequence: CASSAQGGNQPQHF. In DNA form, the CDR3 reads TGTGCCAGCAGTGCACAGGGAGGGAATCAGCCCCAGCATTTT.

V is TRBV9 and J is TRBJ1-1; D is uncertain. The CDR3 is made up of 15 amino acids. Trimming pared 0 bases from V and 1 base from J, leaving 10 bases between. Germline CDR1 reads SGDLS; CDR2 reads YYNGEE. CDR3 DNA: TGTGCCAGCAGCGTAGACGTCAGGTGGAACACTGAAGCTTTCTTT. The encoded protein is CASSVDVRWNTEAFF.

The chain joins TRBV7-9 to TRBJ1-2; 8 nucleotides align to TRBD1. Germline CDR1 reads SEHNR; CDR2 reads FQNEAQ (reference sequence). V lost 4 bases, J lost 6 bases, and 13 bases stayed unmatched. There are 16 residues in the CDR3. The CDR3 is CASSSAGQGRLDGYTF. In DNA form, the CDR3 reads TGTGCCAGCAGCTCAGCCGGACAGGGCCGTCTGGATGGCTACACCTTC.

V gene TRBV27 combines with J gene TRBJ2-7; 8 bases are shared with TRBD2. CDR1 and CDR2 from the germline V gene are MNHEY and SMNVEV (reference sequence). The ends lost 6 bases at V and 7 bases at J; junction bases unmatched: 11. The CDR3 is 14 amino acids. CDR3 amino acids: CASRGGLGFGEQYF. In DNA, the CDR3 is TGTGCCAGCAGGGGGGGACTAGGCTTCGGGGAGCAGTACTTC.

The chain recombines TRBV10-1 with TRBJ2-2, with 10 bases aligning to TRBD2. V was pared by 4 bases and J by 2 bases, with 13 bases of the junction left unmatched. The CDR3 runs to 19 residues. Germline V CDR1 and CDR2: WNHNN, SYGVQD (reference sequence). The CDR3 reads CASSGASGGHILNTGELFF. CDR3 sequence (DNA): TGCGCCAGCAGTGGCGCTAGCGGGGGCCACATTTTAAACACCGGGGAGCTGTTTTTT.

CDR3: CASSPRGPSGSHEQFF. DNA for the CDR3: TGTGCCAGCAGCCCCCGAGGGCCTAGCGGGAGTCATGAGCAGTTCTTC. The chain couples TRBV7-2 to TRBJ2-1, with 10 bases lining up with TRBD2. This CDR3 comprises 16 residues. V gave up 5 bases and J gave up 8 bases; unmatched junction bases: 12. Germline assignment: CDR1 SGHTA and CDR2 FQGNSA.

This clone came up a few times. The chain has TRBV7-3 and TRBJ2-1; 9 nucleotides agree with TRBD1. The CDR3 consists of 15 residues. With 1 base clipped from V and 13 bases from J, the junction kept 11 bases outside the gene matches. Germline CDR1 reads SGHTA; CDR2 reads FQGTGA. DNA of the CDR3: TGTGCCAGCAGCTTAATGGGGACAGGGAGGGGGGAACAGTTCTTC. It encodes CASSLMGTGRGEQFF.

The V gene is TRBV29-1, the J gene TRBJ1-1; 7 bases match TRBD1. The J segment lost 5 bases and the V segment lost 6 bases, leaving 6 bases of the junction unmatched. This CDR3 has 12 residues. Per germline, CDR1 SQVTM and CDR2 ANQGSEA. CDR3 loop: CSVDRVGTEAFF. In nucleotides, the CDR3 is TGCAGCGTCGACAGGGTGGGGACTGAAGCTTTCTTT. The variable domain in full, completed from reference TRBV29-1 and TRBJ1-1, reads SAVISQKPSRDICQRGTSLTIQCQVDSQVTMMFWYRQQPGQSLTLIATANQGSEATYESGFVIDKFPISRPNLTFSTLTVSNMSPEDSSIYLCSVDRVGTEAFFGQGTRLTVV.

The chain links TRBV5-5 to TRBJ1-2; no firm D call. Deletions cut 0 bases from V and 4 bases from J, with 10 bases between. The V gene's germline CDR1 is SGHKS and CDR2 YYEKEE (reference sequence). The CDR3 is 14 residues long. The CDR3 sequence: CASSLETVSYGYTF. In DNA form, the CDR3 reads TGTGCCAGCAGCTTGGAAACAGTCTCCTATGGCTACACCTTC.

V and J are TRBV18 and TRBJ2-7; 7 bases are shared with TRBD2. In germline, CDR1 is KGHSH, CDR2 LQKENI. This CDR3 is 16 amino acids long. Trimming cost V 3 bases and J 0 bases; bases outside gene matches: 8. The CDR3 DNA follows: TGTGCCAGCTCACCTCTCCAGGGCGGGAGCTCCTACGAGCAGTACTTC. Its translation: CASSPLQGGSSYEQYF.

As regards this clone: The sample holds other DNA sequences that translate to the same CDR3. This CDR3 is CASSLGTGMNTEAFF. The CDR3 DNA reads as TGTGCCAGCAGCTTAGGGACAGGTATGAACACTGAAGCTTTCTTT. This chain joins TRBV7-9 and TRBJ1-1, with 7 bases matching TRBD1. This CDR3 has 15 residues. The trim removed 1 base at V and 0 bases at J, leaving 2 bases unmatched. Germline V gene sequence: CDR1 SEHNR, CDR2 FQNEAQ (reference sequence).

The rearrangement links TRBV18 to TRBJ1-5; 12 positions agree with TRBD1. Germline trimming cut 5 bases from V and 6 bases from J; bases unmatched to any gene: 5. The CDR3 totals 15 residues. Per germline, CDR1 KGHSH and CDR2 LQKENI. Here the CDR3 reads CASSSGQGAGQPQHF. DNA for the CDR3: TGTGCCAGCTCATCGGGACAGGGGGCGGGTCAGCCCCAGCATTTT.

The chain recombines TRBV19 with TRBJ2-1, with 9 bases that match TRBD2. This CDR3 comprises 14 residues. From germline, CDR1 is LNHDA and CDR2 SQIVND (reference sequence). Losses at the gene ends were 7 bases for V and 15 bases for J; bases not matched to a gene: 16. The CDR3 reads CASNPQGLAGPRFF. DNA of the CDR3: TGTGCCAGTAATCCCCAAGGGCTAGCGGGGCCTAGGTTCTTC.

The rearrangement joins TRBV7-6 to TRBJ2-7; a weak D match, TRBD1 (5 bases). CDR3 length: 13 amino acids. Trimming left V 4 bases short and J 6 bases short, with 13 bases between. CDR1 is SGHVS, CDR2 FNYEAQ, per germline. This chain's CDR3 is CASSWGGTVEQYF. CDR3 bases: TGTGCCAGCAGCTGGGGCGGTACTGTCGAGCAGTACTTC.

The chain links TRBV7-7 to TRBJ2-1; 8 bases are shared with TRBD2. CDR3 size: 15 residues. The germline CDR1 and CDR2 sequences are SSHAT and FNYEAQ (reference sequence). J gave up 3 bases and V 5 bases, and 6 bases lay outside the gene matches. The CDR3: CASSRSGSVYNEQFF. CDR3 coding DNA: TGTGCCAGCAGCCGGAGCGGGAGCGTCTACAATGAGCAGTTCTTC.